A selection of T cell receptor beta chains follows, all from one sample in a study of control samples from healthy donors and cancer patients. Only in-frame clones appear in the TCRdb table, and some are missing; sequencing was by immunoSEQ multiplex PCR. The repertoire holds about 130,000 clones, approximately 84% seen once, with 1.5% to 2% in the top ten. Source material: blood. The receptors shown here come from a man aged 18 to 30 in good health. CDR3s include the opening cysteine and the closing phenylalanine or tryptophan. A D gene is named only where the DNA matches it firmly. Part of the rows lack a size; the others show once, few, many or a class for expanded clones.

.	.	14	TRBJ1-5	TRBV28	CASSLGPSNQPQHF	TGTGCCAGCAGTTTAGGCCCGAGCAATCAGCCCCAGCATTTT
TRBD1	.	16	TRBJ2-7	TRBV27	CDTRRPTGQGAYEQYF	TGTGACACGAGAAGACCTACGGGACAGGGAGCCTACGAGCAGTACTTC
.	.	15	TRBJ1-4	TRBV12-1	CASSWEEATNEKLFF	TGTGCCAGCAGCTGGGAAGAAGCAACTAATGAAAAACTGTTTTTT
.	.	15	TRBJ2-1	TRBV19	CASSIVLAIYNEQFF	TGTGCCAGTAGTATAGTTCTAGCGATCTACAATGAGCAGTTCTTC
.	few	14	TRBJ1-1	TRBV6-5	CASSPPRENTEAFF	TGTGCCAGCAGTCCACCCAGGGAGAACACTGAAGCTTTCTTT
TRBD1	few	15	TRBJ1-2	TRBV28	CASRTQGARGYGYTF	TGTGCCAGCAGAACACAGGGGGCGCGAGGTTATGGCTACACCTTC
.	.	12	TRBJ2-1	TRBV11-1	CASSLVYNEQFF	TGTGCCAGCAGCTTAGTGTACAATGAGCAGTTCTTC
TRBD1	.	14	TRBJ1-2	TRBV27	CASSLGQGAYGYTF	TGTGCCAGCAGTTTAGGACAGGGGGCCTATGGCTACACCTTC
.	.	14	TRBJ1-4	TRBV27	CASSDGEGAEKLFF	TGTGCCAGCAGTGATGGGGAAGGGGCTGAAAAACTGTTTTTT
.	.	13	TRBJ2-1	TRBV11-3	CASSLTVFSEQFF	TGTGCCAGCAGCTTAACGGTTTTTAGTGAGCAGTTCTTC
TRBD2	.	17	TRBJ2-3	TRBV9	CASSVGGGLAGPDTQYF	TGTGCCAGCAGCGTAGGGGGGGGACTAGCGGGCCCAGATACGCAGTATTTT
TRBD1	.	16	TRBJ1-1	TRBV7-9	CASSPRPGTGHTEAFF	TGTGCCAGCAGCCCGCGTCCCGGGACAGGGCACACTGAAGCTTTCTTT
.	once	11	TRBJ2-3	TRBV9	CASSTDDTQYF	TGTGCCAGCAGCACCGATGATACGCAGTATTTT
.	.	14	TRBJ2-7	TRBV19	CASSPAGLRDEQYF	TGTGCCAGTAGTCCCGCGGGGTTGCGTGACGAGCAGTACTTC
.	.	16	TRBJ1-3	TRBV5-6	CASSLESRVFGNTIYF	TGTGCCAGCAGCTTGGAGTCCAGGGTTTTTGGAAACACCATATATTTT
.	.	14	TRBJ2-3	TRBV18	CASSQTERTDTQYF	TGTGCCAGCTCACAGACGGAGCGCACAGATACGCAGTATTTT
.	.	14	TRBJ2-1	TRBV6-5	CASRVSHSYNEQFF	TGTGCCAGCAGGGTGTCCCACTCCTACAATGAGCAGTTCTTC
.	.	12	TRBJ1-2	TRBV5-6	CASSAEMDGYTF	TGTGCCAGCAGCGCGGAGATGGATGGCTACACCTTC
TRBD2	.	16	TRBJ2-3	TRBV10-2	CASSVTSGRTTDTQYF	TGCGCCAGCAGTGTAACTAGCGGGAGGACCACAGATACGCAGTATTTT
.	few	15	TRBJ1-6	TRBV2	CASRETASYNSPLHF	TGTGCCAGCAGGGAGACAGCTTCCTATAATTCACCCCTCCACTTT
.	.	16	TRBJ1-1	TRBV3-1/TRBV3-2	CASSQEGAGKNTEAFF	TGTGCCAGCAGCCAAGAGGGGGCGGGCAAGAACACTGAAGCTTTCTTT
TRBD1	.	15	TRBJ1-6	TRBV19	CASSTDRGLWTPLHF	TGTGCCAGTTCTACCGACAGGGGCTTGTGGACACCCCTCCACTTT
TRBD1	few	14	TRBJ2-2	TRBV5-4	CASSRDSGSGELFF	TGTGCCAGCAGCCGGGACAGCGGATCCGGGGAGCTGTTTTTT
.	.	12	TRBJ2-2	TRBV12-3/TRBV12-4	CASYRGTGELFF	TGTGCCAGCTACCGGGGCACCGGGGAGCTGTTTTTT
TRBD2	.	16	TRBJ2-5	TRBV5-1	CASSPGTSGSGETQYF	TGCGCCAGCAGCCCCGGGACTAGCGGGAGCGGGGAGACCCAGTACTTC
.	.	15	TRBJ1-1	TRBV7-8	CASSPQGHMNTEAFF	TGTGCCAGCAGCCCACAGGGTCACATGAACACTGAAGCTTTCTTT
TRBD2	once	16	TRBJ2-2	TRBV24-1	CATGGGLAGHTGELFF	TGTGCCACCGGCGGGGGACTAGCGGGTCACACCGGGGAGCTGTTTTTT
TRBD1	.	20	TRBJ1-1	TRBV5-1	CASSPGLQPGTGAMNTEAFF	TGCGCCAGCAGCCCAGGACTTCAACCCGGGACAGGAGCCATGAACACTGAAGCTTTCTTT
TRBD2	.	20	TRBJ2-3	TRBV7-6	CASSRESGLAGAPTTDTQYF	TGTGCCAGCAGCCGGGAGAGTGGGCTAGCGGGCGCTCCGACTACAGATACGCAGTATTTT
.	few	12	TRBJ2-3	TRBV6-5	CASSTGSYTQYF	TGTGCCAGCAGCACAGGGAGCTATACGCAGTATTTT
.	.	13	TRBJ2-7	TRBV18	CASSPPSVDEQYF	TGTGCCAGCTCACCACCGTCGGTGGACGAGCAGTACTTC
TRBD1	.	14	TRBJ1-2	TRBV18	CASSGTAFQEGYTF	TGTGCCAGCTCCGGGACAGCCTTTCAGGAGGGCTACACCTTC
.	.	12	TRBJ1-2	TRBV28	CASSSRTVRHTF	TGTGCCAGCAGTTCACGGACTGTGAGGCACACCTTC
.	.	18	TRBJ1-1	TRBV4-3	CASSQDTPGPQRDTEAFF	TGCGCCAGCAGCCAAGATACCCCGGGACCCCAGAGGGACACTGAAGCTTTCTTT
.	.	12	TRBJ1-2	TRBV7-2	CASSLLRGGYTF	TGTGCCAGCAGCTTACTCAGGGGTGGCTACACCTTC
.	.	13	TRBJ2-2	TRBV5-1	CASSLEGAGELFF	TGCGCCAGCAGCTTGGAGGGGGCCGGGGAGCTGTTTTTT
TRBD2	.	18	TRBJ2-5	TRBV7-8	CASSLARFSGTTQETQYF	TGTGCCAGCAGCTTAGCGCGGTTCAGCGGGACCACGCAAGAGACCCAGTACTTC
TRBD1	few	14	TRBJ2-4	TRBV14	CASSQTGVINIQYF	TGTGCCAGCAGCCAGACAGGGGTGATAAACATTCAGTACTTC
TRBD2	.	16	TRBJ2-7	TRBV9	CASSQTGLAGSYEQYF	TGTGCCAGCAGCCAAACGGGACTAGCGGGCTCCTACGAGCAGTACTTC
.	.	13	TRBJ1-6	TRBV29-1	CSVATGFDSPLHF	TGCAGCGTAGCCACAGGGTTTGATTCACCCCTCCACTTT
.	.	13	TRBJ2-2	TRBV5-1	CASLSDRPGELFF	TGCGCCAGTCTTTCAGACAGGCCCGGGGAGCTGTTTTTT
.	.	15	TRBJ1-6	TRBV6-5	CASSYSAGSNSPPHF	TGTGCCAGCAGTTACTCAGCAGGGAGTAATTCACCCCCCCACTTT
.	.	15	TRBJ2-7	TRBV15	CATSRDSRAAYEQYF	TGTGCCACCAGCAGAGATTCTAGGGCCGCCTACGAGCAGTACTTC
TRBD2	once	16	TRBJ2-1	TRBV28	CATLGLAGRSYNEQFF	TGTGCCACCCTGGGACTAGCGGGGCGCTCCTACAATGAGCAGTTCTTC
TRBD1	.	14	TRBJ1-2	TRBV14	CASSRQGMAYGYTF	TGTGCCAGCAGCCGACAGGGGATGGCCTATGGCTACACCTTC
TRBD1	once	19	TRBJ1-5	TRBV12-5	CASGFFPGQGFGSNQPQHF	TGTGCTAGTGGTTTCTTCCCGGGACAGGGATTTGGCAGCAATCAGCCCCAGCATTTT
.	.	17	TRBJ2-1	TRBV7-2	CASSFRLRWGASNEQFF	TGTGCCAGCAGCTTTAGGCTTCGATGGGGAGCCTCTAATGAGCAGTTCTTC
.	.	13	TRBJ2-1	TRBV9	CASSVDTYNEQFF	TGTGCCAGCAGCGTTGATACCTACAATGAGCAGTTCTTC
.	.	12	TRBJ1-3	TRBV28	CASRGLGNTIYF	TGTGCCAGCAGGGGGCTCGGAAACACCATATATTTT
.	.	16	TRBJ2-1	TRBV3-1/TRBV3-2	CASSQDVFSRVFEQFF	TGTGCCAGCAGCCAAGATGTCTTCTCTCGAGTATTCGAGCAGTTCTTC
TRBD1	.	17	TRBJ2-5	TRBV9	CASSERTGTGGGETQYF	TGTGCCAGCAGCGAGAGAACCGGGACAGGGGGCGGTGAGACCCAGTACTTC
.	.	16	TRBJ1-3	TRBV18	CASSLNPPGQGNTIYF	TGTGCCAGCTCACTCAATCCACCGGGACAAGGAAACACCATATATTTT
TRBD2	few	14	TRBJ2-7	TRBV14	CASSQVAGAGEQYF	TGTGCCAGCAGCCAAGTTGCGGGAGCTGGGGAGCAGTACTTC
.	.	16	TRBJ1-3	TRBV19	CASSRSREGSGNTIYF	TGTGCCAGTAGTCGGTCTCGGGAGGGGTCTGGAAACACCATATATTTT